The TCR beta chain described here comes from a study of shared clonotypes between healthy human individuals. Whole-study context: Donors were a couple of women and a few men aged 18 to 49.

Libraries were prepared by immunoSEQ multiplex PCR; TCRdb keeps only in-frame clonotypes and omits some of them. This table holds approximately 470,000 clones, 70% to 80% found once. Germline loops: CDR1 SGHNT, CDR2 YYREEE (reference sequence). This CDR3 has 14 residues. This sequence originates from a middle-aged woman in good health. Some clones in this sample may be carry-over from other donors' samples. The chain carries TRBV5-4 and TRBJ2-5; maybe TRBD1 (5 bases). The tail of the sequence fits TRBJ2-7 better, so the J call may be wrong. Sequencing was carried out using PBMCs. CDR3 in amino acids: CASSLWGGSYEQYF. CDR3 DNA: TGTGCCAGCAGCTTGTGGGGCGGTTCCTACGAGCAGTACTTC.